A single sample gave rise to the 17 T cell receptor beta chains below, sequenced in a study of cytomegalovirus exposure and HLA in healthy donors. A multiplex PCR was run with 60 Vbeta primers and 13 Jbeta primers. Assay: immunoSEQ multiplex PCR; the TCRdb copy retains only in-frame clones and omits some. The sample contains roughly 90,000 clones, about 81% of which appear only once. Sequenced: PBMCs. The receptors stem from a young man in good health and CMV-seronegative.

This sequence joins TRBV27 and TRBJ1-5; D is ambiguous. V was shortened by 6 bases and J by 0 bases, with 9 bases between the two germline ends. The CDR3 runs 14 residues. The V gene's germline CDR1 is MNHEY and CDR2 SMNVEV (reference sequence). The DNA for the CDR3 is TGTGCCAGCAGAACGAGTTATAGCAATCAGCCCCAGCATTTT. It translates to CASRTSYSNQPQHF.

This chain joins TRBV9 and TRBJ1-5, with D unresolved. Trimming cost V 3 bases and J 7 bases, with 8 bases left between them. The germline CDR1 and CDR2 sequences are SGDLS and YYNGEE. The CDR3 length is 12 residues. Here the CDR3 DNA reads TGTGCCAGCAGCGCCTCCCCCCAGCCCCAGCATTTT. Encoded protein: CASSASPQPQHF. Together with reference TRBV9 and TRBJ1-5, the CDR3 gives the full variable domain: DSGVTQTPKHLITATGQRVTLRCSPRSGDLSVYWYQQSLDQGLQFLIQYYNGEERAKGNILERFSAQQFPDLHSELNLSSLELGDSALYFCASSASPQPQHFGDGTRLSIL.

This clone was picked up one time. The J gene is TRBJ2-2, the V gene TRBV28; 10 bases fit TRBD2. CDR1 and CDR2 from the germline V gene are MDHEN and SYDVKM. The V and J ends lost 3 bases and 3 bases, in that order; junction bases with no gene match: 1. The length of the CDR3 is 15 residues. The CDR3 is CASSLLAGDTGELFF. CDR3 nucleotides: TGTGCCAGCAGTTTGCTAGCGGGAGACACCGGGGAGCTGTTTTTT.

This chain uses TRBV29-1 with TRBJ1-4, with D hard to call. V lost 7 bases to trimming and J lost 8 bases, with 14 bases between them. The germline V gene has CDR1 SQVTM and CDR2 ANQGSEA. The CDR3 covers 12 residues. Here the CDR3 reads CSGGSGREKLFF. CDR3 DNA sequence: TGCAGCGGTGGTTCAGGCAGGGAAAAACTGTTTTTT. The full variable domain, in which reference TRBV29-1 and TRBJ1-4 provide the parts outside the CDR3, is SAVISQKPSRDICQRGTSLTIQCQVDSQVTMMFWYRQQPGQSLTLIATANQGSEATYESGFVIDKFPISRPNLTFSTLTVSNMSPEDSSIYLCSGGSGREKLFFGSGTQLSVL.

The CDR3: CASTSGINGELFF. The CDR3 DNA follows: TGTGCCAGCACTAGCGGGATAAATGGGGAGCTGTTTTTT. The chain combines TRBV5-4 with TRBJ2-2; 9 bases fit TRBD2. This CDR3 region has 13 residues. Germline trimming cut 6 bases from V and 8 bases from J; bases unmatched to any gene: 5. The germline CDR1 and CDR2 sequences are SGHNT and YYREEE (reference sequence).

V usage is TRBV9 and J usage is TRBJ2-3; tentative D call: TRBD2 (5 bases). This CDR3 comprises 15 residues. Deletions cut 0 bases from V and 2 bases from J, with 10 bases between. CDR1 SGDLS and CDR2 YYNGEE come from the germline V gene. CDR3 bases: TGTGCCAGCAGCGTAGAGGTGCGGGCCACAGATACGCAGTATTTT. It is translated as CASSVEVRATDTQYF. Filled out from reference TRBV9 and TRBJ2-3, the complete variable domain reads DSGVTQTPKHLITATGQRVTLRCSPRSGDLSVYWYQQSLDQGLQFLIQYYNGEERAKGNILERFSAQQFPDLHSELNLSSLELGDSALYFCASSVEVRATDTQYFGPGTRLTVL.

V and J are TRBV9 and TRBJ2-1, with 13 bases fitting TRBD2. With 0 bases clipped from V and 3 bases from J, the junction kept 3 bases outside the gene matches. The CDR3 extends over 17 amino acids. The V gene's germline CDR1 is SGDLS and CDR2 YYNGEE. The DNA of the CDR3 is TGTGCCAGCAGCGTAGCGTGGACTAGCGGGGGCTACAATGAGCAGTTCTTC. This translates into CASSVAWTSGGYNEQFF.

The chain is built from TRBV5-1 and TRBJ1-1; D unclear. Trimming cost V 5 bases and J 4 bases, with 12 bases left between them. Germline CDR1 is SGHRS and CDR2 is YFSETQ. CDR3 size: 13 residues. The CDR3 loop reads CASSVVAGTEAFF. CDR3 nucleotides: TGCGCCAGCAGTGTGGTAGCGGGCACTGAAGCTTTCTTT.

Only a few counts were recorded for this clone. V and J are TRBV4-2 and TRBJ2-7; D is perhaps TRBD2 (5 bases). Germline assignment: CDR1 LGHNA and CDR2 YNFKEQ. There are 15 residues in the CDR3. V was clipped by 1 base and J by 4 bases, with 14 bases between them. CDR3 sequence reads: CASSQAEGVMYEQYF. The CDR3 nucleotides read TGTGCCAGCAGCCAAGCTGAGGGAGTAATGTACGAGCAGTACTTC.

This rearrangement joins TRBV5-4 to TRBJ1-1, with a possible D match to TRBD1 (5 bases). This CDR3 spans 13 amino acids. V lost 4 bases and J lost 0, with 7 bases in between. CDR1 and CDR2 from the germline V gene are SGHNT and YYREEE (reference sequence). The CDR3 coding sequence is TGTGCCAGCAGCGGCAGGGTGAACACTGAAGCTTTCTTT. This sequence encodes CASSGRVNTEAFF.

V is TRBV5-5 and J is TRBJ1-2; D possibly corresponds to TRBD1 (6 bases). The CDR3 sequence is 14 residues long. V was cut by 3 bases and J by 4 bases, with 13 bases left in between. The germline CDR1 and CDR2 sequences are SGHKS and YYEKEE (reference sequence). This CDR3 reads CASSSLDRSYGYTF. The CDR3 DNA reads as TGTGCCAGCAGCTCCTTAGACAGGTCCTATGGCTACACCTTC.

This chain joins TRBV6-5 and TRBJ2-7; 8 bases map to TRBD2. The CDR3 has 14 amino acids. V shed 2 bases, J shed 5 bases, and the junction held 5 bases outside the gene matches. Germline V gene sequence: CDR1 MNHEY, CDR2 SVGAGI. The CDR3 loop reads CASSYGPGGNEQYF. CDR3 nucleotide sequence: TGTGCCAGCAGTTACGGTCCGGGAGGGAACGAGCAGTACTTC.

The chain links TRBV7-9 to TRBJ1-1; D is undetermined. The V end lost 3 bases, the J end lost 1 base, and 12 bases lay between the germline ends. CDR3 length: 15 amino acids. The V gene's germline CDR1 is SEHNR and CDR2 FQNEAQ (reference sequence). CDR3 sequence: CASSLSGSRNTEAFF. CDR3 sequence (DNA): TGTGCCAGCAGCTTGTCGGGTAGCCGGAACACTGAAGCTTTCTTT. The whole variable domain, remainder taken from reference TRBV7-9 and TRBJ1-1, is DTGVSQNPRHKITKRGQNVTFRCDPISEHNRLYWYRQTLGQGPEFLTYFQNEAQLEKSRLLSDRFSAERPKGSFSTLEIQRTEQGDSAMYLCASSLSGSRNTEAFFGQGTRLTVV.

In DNA, the CDR3 is TGTGCCAGCAGCTTCCAGGGGTCCTACGAGCAGTACTTC. Translated, it gives CASSFQGSYEQYF. J is TRBJ2-7 and V is TRBV7-9; possibly TRBD1 for D (6 bases). The CDR3 sequence is 13 residues long. Germline assignment: CDR1 SEHNR and CDR2 FQNEAQ (reference sequence). Trimming took 3 bases from V and 1 from J, leaving 7 bases between them.

The gene calls are TRBV6-5 and TRBJ1-6, with D perhaps matching TRBD1 (6 bases). Between the trimmed V and J ends, which lost 5 bases and 4 bases, there was a span of 12 bases. This CDR3 region has 15 residues. The germline gives CDR1 MNHEY, CDR2 SVGAGI. CDR3 bases: TGTGCCAGCAGTCCCGGGACAAAGTATAATTCACCCCTCCACTTT. This sequence encodes CASSPGTKYNSPLHF.

This clone was found a few times. The chain links TRBV19 to TRBJ2-2; D is perhaps TRBD2 (6 bases). The CDR3 length is 14 residues. The V and J ends lost 4 bases and 6 bases respectively, with 12 bases between them. The germline V gene has CDR1 LNHDA and CDR2 SQIVND (reference sequence). The CDR3 coding sequence is TGTGCCAGTAGTACAGAGAGACTAGCCGGGGAGCTGTTTTTT. Protein sequence: CASSTERLAGELFF. Based on the CDR3 plus reference TRBV19 and TRBJ2-2, the full variable domain is DGGITQSPKYLFRKEGQNVTLSCEQNLNHDAMYWYRQDPGQGLRLIYYSQIVNDFQKGDIAEGYSVSREKKESFPLTVTSAQKNPTAFYLCASSTERLAGELFFGEGSRLTVL.

This chain joins TRBV2 and TRBJ1-2, with no clear D. The CDR3 spans 13 residues. V was cut by 0 bases and J by 6 bases, with 8 bases left in between. Germline V gives CDR1 SNHLY, CDR2 FYNNEI. The CDR3 DNA is TGTGCCAGCAGTGAAGCGCGGCGGGATGGCTACACCTTC. It codes for CASSEARRDGYTF.